This note documents a single TCR beta chain sequence. The target antigen is unknown. Sequenced by immunoSEQ multiplex PCR; TCRdb stores in-frame clones only, minus some. The sample has tens of thousands of clones; roughly 90% are singletons. This sample was included in a study of T cells after posttransplantation cyclophosphamide. Treatment was busulfan-fludarabine conditioning, a marrow graft, and cyclophosphamide on days +3 and +4. CDR3 length: 14 amino acids. The germline V and J ends were trimmed by 3 bases and 1 base, with 9 bases remaining between them. In germline, CDR1 is KGHSH, CDR2 LQKENI. Broader study findings: Later blood repertoires were often dominated by clones from the donor CD8+ memory compartment.

This sequence was found in a female patient younger than 45 who received an allogeneic stem cell transplant from an unrelated donor, was CMV-positive, and had no GVHD. Some T cells may be graft donor cells. This chain joins TRBV18 and TRBJ1-1; TRBD1 is a possible D gene (5 bases). This specimen was PBMCs, taken after allogeneic stem cell transplant with posttransplant cyclophosphamide. CDR3 nucleotide sequence: TGTGCCAGCTCACCGCAGGGCGGGAACACTGAAGCTTTCTTT. As protein: CASSPQGGNTEAFF.